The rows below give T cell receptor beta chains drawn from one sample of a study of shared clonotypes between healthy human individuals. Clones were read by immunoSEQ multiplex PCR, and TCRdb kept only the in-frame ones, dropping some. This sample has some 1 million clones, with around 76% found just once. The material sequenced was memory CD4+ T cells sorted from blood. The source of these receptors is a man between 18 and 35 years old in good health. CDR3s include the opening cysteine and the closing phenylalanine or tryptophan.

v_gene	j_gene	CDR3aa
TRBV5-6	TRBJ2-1	CASSLYQGGPYNEQFF
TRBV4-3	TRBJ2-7	CASSQILGPREQYF
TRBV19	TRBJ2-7	CASSRLAGGSEQYF
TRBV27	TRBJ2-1	CASNRGLGSYNEQFF
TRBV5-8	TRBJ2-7	CASPISGTRTYEQYF
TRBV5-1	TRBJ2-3	CASSLDGSSTDTQYF
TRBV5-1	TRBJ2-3	CASSYRFTDTQYF
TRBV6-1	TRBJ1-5	CATGWLEGNQPQHF
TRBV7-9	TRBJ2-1	CASSGTASGYYNEQFF
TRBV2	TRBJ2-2	CASSGGSVLTGELFF
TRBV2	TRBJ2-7	CASSYRDSGSYEQYF
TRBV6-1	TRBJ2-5	CASSEAPGGGQETQYF
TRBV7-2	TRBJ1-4	CASSLAGFSAGRYNEKLFF
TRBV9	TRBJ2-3	CASSPTGGDTQYF
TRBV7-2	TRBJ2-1	CASGSFSGNEQFF
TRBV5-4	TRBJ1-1	CASSLDRAFEAFF
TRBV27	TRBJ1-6	CASSPTGWQGGSPLHF
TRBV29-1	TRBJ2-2	CSARGQNTGELFF
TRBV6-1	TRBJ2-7	CASSGWDSSYEQYF
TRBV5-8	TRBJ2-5	CASSLFAGGETQYF
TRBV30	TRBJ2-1	CAWRAGNSYNEQFF
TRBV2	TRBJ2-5	CASREGLARISETQYF